This T cell receptor beta chain originates from a study of blood T cell repertoires in COVID-19. Here immunoSEQ multiplex PCR was the method, and the copy in TCRdb shows in-frame clones only, minus some. The profile shows 14,000 or so clones, around 87% of them singletons. Germline V CDR1 and CDR2: SGHTA, FQGNSA. The CDR3 has 16 residues. The V end was cut by 2 bases, the J end by 7 bases, with 18 bases between. The chain couples TRBV7-2 to TRBJ2-1, with D maybe TRBD2 (6 bases). The clonotype comes from a man aged 45-60 years with active COVID-19. The sequenced sample was peripheral blood. For the CDR3, the DNA is TGTGCCAGCAGCTTACCTCGGGGGACGGGTACGAATGAGCAGTTCTTC. This translates into CASSLPRGTGTNEQFF.